This T cell receptor beta chain was identified during a study of blood T cell repertoires in COVID-19 (dated by TCRdb to the early 2020s). Regarding the research as a whole: Samples from collaborators originated in the United States, Italy and Spain and spanned both the acute and convalescent phases of COVID-19. HLA class I and class II types, where available, came from metadata supplied by the sample provider rather than from assay-based typing. The dataset comprised deeply sampled blood TCRbeta repertoires from subjects exposed to, actively infected with, or recovered from COVID-19. The sample metadata nearly always contained a de-identified subject ID, COVID-19 status, age in years and sex. The material from the prospective study consisted of cDNA or gDNA derived from T cells, B-cell-depleted T cells, or PBMCs. Samples were obtained from the ongoing ImmuneRACE study (first 160 participants) and from 1,200 or so subjects provided by 6 global collaborators. A freely available public database, intended as a resource for researchers studying the immune response to SARS-CoV-2, is where the repertoires were released. What the study reported, not specific to this receptor: The quantity of clinical and demographic metadata differed by source and by participant and was supplied without curation.

As to this clone: Its antigen has not been determined. Within one base of it there is no much larger clone, and no base qualities were kept.

TCRbeta CDR3 regions were amplified from genomic DNA using the immunoSEQ Assay, a bias-controlled multiplex PCR. The original methods were these. The number of nucleated cells in each sample was estimated by amplification of reference gene primers within the assay. Sequence reads were collapsed and filtered to measure the absolute abundance of every unique TCRbeta CDR3 rearrangement. Productive Simpson clonality was computed per sample as the square root of Simpson's diversity index over productive rearrangements. Sourced from immuneACCESS, this table was stored by TCRdb with only in-frame sequences that have V and J called. A share of the clones is absent; for the studies checked, an unresolved V gene accounts for under half, and the remainder has no known explanation. That table gives V, J and clone size, and the DNA gave D and trimming. In this sample the table shows 100,000 to 150,000 clones, nearly 90% of which occur a single time. The ten largest clones add up to approximately 1% of the sample.

Collaborating institutions collected whole blood in K2EDTA tubes following their own protocols. Collaborator samples were shipped for TCRbeta analysis as frozen whole blood, isolated PBMCs, or DNA extracted from either sample type. The receptor's source is a woman over 75 with acute or convalescent COVID-19. Sequenced: peripheral blood.

The CDR3 protein sequence reads: CASSPWQLRVNEQYF. The DNA sequence follows: TGTGCCAGCTCACCATGGCAGCTCAGGGTAAACGAGCAGTACTTC. Here the chain combines TRBV18 and TRBJ2-7; TRBD1 is perhaps the D gene, given 5 matching bases. The junction carries 16 bases between V and J, which are trimmed by 2 bases and 5 bases respectively. The CDR3 goes from the cysteine to the phenylalanine over 15 residues. The sequence is cut down to CDR3 DNA, 45 bases in frame from base 1. The germline V gene sets CDR1 to KGHSH and CDR2 to LQKENI.